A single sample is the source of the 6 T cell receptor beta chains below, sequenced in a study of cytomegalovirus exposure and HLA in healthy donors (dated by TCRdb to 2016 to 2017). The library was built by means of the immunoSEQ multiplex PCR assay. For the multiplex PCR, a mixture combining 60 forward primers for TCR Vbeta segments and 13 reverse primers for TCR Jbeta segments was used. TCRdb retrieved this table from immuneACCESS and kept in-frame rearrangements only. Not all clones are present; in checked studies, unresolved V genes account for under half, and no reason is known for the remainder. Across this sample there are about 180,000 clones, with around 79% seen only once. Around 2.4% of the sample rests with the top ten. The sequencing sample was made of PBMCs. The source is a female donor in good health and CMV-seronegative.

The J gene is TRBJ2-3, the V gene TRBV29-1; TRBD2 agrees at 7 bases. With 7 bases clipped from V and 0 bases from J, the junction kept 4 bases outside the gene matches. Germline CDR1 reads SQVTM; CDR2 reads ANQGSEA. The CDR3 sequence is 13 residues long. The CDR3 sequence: CSANSGSTDTQYF. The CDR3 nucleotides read TGCAGCGCCAATAGCGGGAGCACAGATACGCAGTATTTT.

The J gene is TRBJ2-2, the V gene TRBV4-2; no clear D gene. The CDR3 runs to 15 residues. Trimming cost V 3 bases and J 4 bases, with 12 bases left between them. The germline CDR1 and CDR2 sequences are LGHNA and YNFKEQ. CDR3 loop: CASSHARYGTGELFF. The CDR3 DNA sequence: TGTGCCAGCAGCCACGCGCGCTATGGCACCGGGGAGCTGTTTTTT.

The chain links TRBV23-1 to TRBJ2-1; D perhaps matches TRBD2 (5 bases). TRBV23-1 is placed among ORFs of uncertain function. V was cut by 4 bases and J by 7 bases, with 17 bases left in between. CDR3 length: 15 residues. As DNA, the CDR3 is TGCGCCAGCAGTCGAAAACTTACTAGTTATAATGAGCAGTTCTTC. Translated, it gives CASSRKLTSYNEQFF.

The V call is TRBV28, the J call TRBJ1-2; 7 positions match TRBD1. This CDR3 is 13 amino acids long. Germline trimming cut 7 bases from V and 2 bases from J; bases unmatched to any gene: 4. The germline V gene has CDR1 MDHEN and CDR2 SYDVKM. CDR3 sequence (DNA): TGTGCCAGCAAGGGACAGAACAACTATGGCTACACCTTC. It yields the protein CASKGQNNYGYTF.

The chain's CDR3 is CASSLPGQGNEKLFF. The CDR3 DNA is TGCGCCAGCAGCTTACCGGGACAGGGTAACGAAAAACTGTTTTTT. V gene TRBV5-1 combines with J gene TRBJ1-4; 9 bases match TRBD1. Per the germline V gene, CDR1 is SGHRS and CDR2 is YFSETQ. The CDR3 extends over 15 amino acids. Losses at the gene ends were 2 bases for V and 8 bases for J; bases not matched to a gene: 7. Complete variable domain (other parts from reference TRBV5-1 and TRBJ1-4): KAGVTQTPRYLIKTRGQQVTLSCSPISGHRSVSWYQQTPGQGLQFLFEYFSETQRNKGNFPGRFSGRQFSNSRSEMNVSTLELGDSALYLCASSLPGQGNEKLFFGSGTQLSVL.

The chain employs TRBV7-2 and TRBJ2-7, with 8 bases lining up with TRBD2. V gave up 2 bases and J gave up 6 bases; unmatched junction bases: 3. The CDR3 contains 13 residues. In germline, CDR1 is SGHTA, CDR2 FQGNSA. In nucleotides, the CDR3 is TGTGCCAGCAGCTTACAACTAGCGGTCGAGCAGTACTTC. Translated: CASSLQLAVEQYF. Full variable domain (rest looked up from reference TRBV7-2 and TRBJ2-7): GAGVSQSPSNKVTEKGKDVELRCDPISGHTALYWYRQSLGQGLEFLIYFQGNSAPDKSGLPSDRFSAERTGGSVSTLTIQRTQQEDSAVYLCASSLQLAVEQYFGPGTRLTVT.